This record concerns one T cell receptor (beta chain) sequence. Germline V gene sequence: CDR1 SEHNR, CDR2 FQNEAQ (reference sequence). Deletions cut 5 bases from V and 6 bases from J, with 17 bases between. The CDR3 runs 14 residues. This sample stems from a study of PD-L1 blockade in urothelial cancer. Synthetic templates analogous to TCR were spiked into all PCRs individually. This table comes from immunoSEQ multiplex PCR, and its TCRdb copy is limited to in-frame clones, with some not included. The sample includes about 51,000 clones, about 90% seen only once; the top ten take 16%. This clonotype was sampled from a man in his 60s with urothelial cancer. Sequences were derived from PBMCs, sampled around atezolizumab (anti-PD-L1) treatment. This chain connects TRBV7-9 to TRBJ2-7, with D possibly TRBD1 on 5 matching bases. The CDR3 nucleotides read TGTGCCAGCAGCCCGACAGAAACTCTGGCCGAGCAGTACTTC. Amino acid sequence: CASSPTETLAEQYF.